This TCR beta chain came from a study of identical twins. Trimming stripped 1 base from V and 2 bases from J, with 10 bases between. Germline values: CDR1 SGHTS, CDR2 YDEGEE. CDR3 length: 14 residues. TCRdb recomputed calls from the 5' RACE reads with MiXCR, one row per CDR3 protein. There are 600,000 to 800,000 distinct CDR3 sequences in the sample; 21% occur only once, and more than 4% lies in the top ten. This clonotype appeared a few times. A further study also used this sample, focusing on T cells expressing NK-cell markers. That study adds: Of eight sequenced donors, seven were HCMV-seropositive and one HCMV-seronegative.

The chain combines TRBV5-8 with TRBJ2-7, with no clear D. Sequenced: PBMCs. The clonotype was recovered from a woman between 18 and 30 years old in good health. In nucleotides, the CDR3 is TGTGCCAGCAGCTTGCCAGTTTTAGCCTACGAGCAGTACTTC. Translated: CASSLPVLAYEQYF.